These T cell receptor beta chains were read from a single sample in a study of blood T cell repertoires in COVID-19. Profiled with immunoSEQ multiplex PCR; TCRdb holds only in-frame clones, not every one. In the table there are about 250,000 clones, approximately 83% of which are singletons. Sequencing was done on a sample of peripheral blood. These receptor sequences come from a man in his forties with acute or convalescent COVID-19. The CDR3 runs from the conserved cysteine through the conserved F or W.

J	V	CDR3
TRBJ1-6	TRBV2	CASRDTYNSPLHF
TRBJ1-6	TRBV6-5	CASGEYSPLHF
TRBJ2-7	TRBV11-3	CASSLGGAEQYF
TRBJ2-7	TRBV7-9	CASSSEEGQGAREQYF
TRBJ2-1	TRBV4-1	CASSQVGTSGRRKQFF
TRBJ2-2	TRBV19	CASALGGQAGELFF
TRBJ2-1	TRBV15	CATSRAGSSGSTARNEQFF
TRBJ1-2	TRBV14	CASSRGDRGSYGYTF
TRBJ2-7	TRBV19	CATSRGLAGGPYHEQYF
TRBJ1-1	TRBV6-5	CASSYGGNTEAFF
TRBJ2-5	TRBV5-1	CASSLGQLQETQYF
TRBJ1-1	TRBV27	CASSFQGDTEAFF
TRBJ1-2	TRBV12-3/TRBV12-4	CASGRGRGGYTF
TRBJ2-3	TRBV19	CASSITGTPGTDTQYF
TRBJ2-3	TRBV5-1	CASSSNTDTQYF
TRBJ2-5	TRBV11-2	CASSLGGSGRVETQYF
TRBJ2-3	TRBV6-5	CASRTGRSTDTQYF
TRBJ1-4	TRBV19	CASRSPATGTTEKLFF
TRBJ2-3	TRBV5-4	CASSLLGLAGADTQYF
TRBJ1-1	TRBV19	CASSAVTGGEAEAFF
TRBJ1-4	TRBV5-1	CASSGAQGNEKLFF
TRBJ2-3	TRBV7-9	CASSLASTDTQYF
TRBJ1-3	TRBV2	CASSSSQGRSGNTIYF
TRBJ2-2	TRBV29-1	CSVGQDRDTGELFF
TRBJ2-7	TRBV19	CASSAGTGVYEQYF
TRBJ2-1	TRBV5-1	CASSLSPAAEISYNEQFF
TRBJ2-2	TRBV7-9	CASSRREGTNTGELFF
TRBJ2-2	TRBV10-1	CASSDGGRVTGELFF
TRBJ1-2	TRBV5-8	CASPKDRMIPNYGYTF
TRBJ1-4	TRBV5-1	CASSQHPEGEKLFF
TRBJ2-1	TRBV6-5	CASSYSYSSYNEQFF
TRBJ2-7	TRBV10-3	CAISESAGAREQYF
TRBJ1-5	TRBV4-2	CASSQDGQNNQPQHF
TRBJ2-3	TRBV9	CASSTRGGPDTQYF
TRBJ1-2	TRBV30	CAWSDRGFYGYTF
TRBJ1-4	TRBV5-1	CASSLEGAGEKLFF
TRBJ2-7	TRBV7-2	CASSVWASLYEQYF
TRBJ2-7	TRBV5-1	CASSSGTSGMYEQYF
TRBJ2-5	TRBV19	CASSVLRGVQETQYF
TRBJ1-4	TRBV5-1	CASSSTGGSNEKLFF
TRBJ1-2	TRBV19	CASSIDRGRIYGYTF
TRBJ2-7	TRBV18	CASSPSTALYEQYF
TRBJ2-3	TRBV10-1	CASSVSNTQYF
TRBJ2-2	TRBV7-9	CASSLELAENIGELFF
TRBJ2-2	TRBV4-2	CASSQEAPGRAAGELFF
TRBJ1-2	TRBV27	CASSPGGAARYGYTF
TRBJ1-2	TRBV5-5	CASSFTGFGYTF
TRBJ1-1	TRBV19	CASSILGAAEAFF
TRBJ2-3	TRBV5-1	CASSLDGTGFDTQYF
TRBJ1-4	TRBV20-1	CSASIEEKLFF
TRBJ1-1	TRBV27	CASSLQGGGSEAFF
TRBJ2-1	TRBV4-3	CASSPRKESYNEQFF
TRBJ1-1	TRBV18	CASSPPIGRGHTEAFF
TRBJ1-5	TRBV5-1	CASSSTGGNQPQHF
TRBJ2-5	TRBV3-1/TRBV3-2	CASSNRQDGETQYF